Below, one T cell receptor beta chain is given with its context. This entry belongs to a study of blood T cell repertoires in COVID-19. Across the whole study: COVID-19 samples from acute and convalescent phases originated in the United States, Italy and Spain.

Seattle cases were enrolled at active infection and followed longitudinally. Study processing details: Amplification of reference gene primers provided the estimated nucleated cell counts. Assay: immunoSEQ multiplex PCR; the TCRdb copy retains only in-frame clones and omits some. V and J calls and clone size follow that table, whereas D and trimming were derived from the DNA. The sample shows fewer than 85,000 clones, 65% to 90% of them seen only once. The CDR3 is 13 residues long. With 0 bases removed from V and 5 bases from J, the gap between germline ends came to 8 bases. CDR1 is SQVTM, CDR2 ANQGSEA, per germline.

The receptor's source is a young man with COVID-19, enrolled during active disease. The specimen sequenced was peripheral blood. The chain has TRBV29-1 and TRBJ2-1; D not certain. CDR3 region: CSVEDQGDNEQFF. In nucleotides, the CDR3 is TGCAGCGTTGAAGATCAAGGAGACAATGAGCAGTTCTTC.